Detailed here is one TCR beta chain. No antigen is known for it. No quality values exist for individual bases; no much larger clone is one base distant. This entry is derived from a study of Ad26.COV2.S vaccination and SARS-CoV-2 variants (dated by TCRdb to 2020 to 2023). Regarding the complete study: Vaccine-arm donors came from COV1001, a multicentre, randomized, double-blind, placebo-controlled phase I-IIa trial of Ad26.COV2.S in healthy adults. Ad26.COV2.S was given intramuscularly at 5x10^10 or 1x10^11 viral particles, as a single shot or as two shots 56 days apart. Sequencing of the TCRbeta repertoire served to evaluate the specificity and breadth of SARS-CoV-2-reactive T cell receptors following Ad26.COV2.S vaccination. A total of 32 samples were included in the TCR-sequenced set, comprising around 19 Ad26.COV2.S vaccine recipients, 5 placebo recipients and 8 SARS-CoV-2 convalescent individuals. Trial participants were randomized into five groups of five: low-dose or high-dose Ad26.COV2.S given once or twice, or placebo on both occasions. Investigators did not know the trial group allocation while performing experiments and assessing outcomes.

The immunoSEQ Assay was used to sequence TCRbeta CDR3 regions. After extraction, genomic DNA underwent amplification by bias-controlled multiplex PCR, followed by high-throughput sequencing. Processing in the source paper ran as follows. To quantify the absolute abundance of every unique TCRbeta CDR3 region, sequences were collapsed and filtered. T cell fraction was estimated by normalization of TCRbeta template counts to usable DNA, with usable DNA being measured through amplification of reference genes present in all nucleated cells. Repertoire TCRs were annotated as SARS-CoV-2-specific by exact matching of V gene, CDR3 amino acid sequence and J gene to a known reactive TCR set. The reference SARS-CoV-2 TCR set was obtained from MIRA and was filtered for enrichment in COVID-19-positive ImmuneCODE repertoires, whereby public or cross-reactive TCRs were removed. Based on the MIRA antigens, annotated TCRs were further analysed at the level of specific ORF or position within ORF. Depth was the summed frequency of annotated unique rearrangements, while breadth was defined as annotated unique rearrangements over total unique productive rearrangements. Group comparisons of TCR breadth used two-sided Wilcoxon rank-sum tests. Not all clones reach the TCRdb copy of this immuneACCESS table, which keeps in-frame sequences only. Checked studies attribute under half of the gap to unresolved V genes and leave the rest unexplained. That table furnishes V, J and clone size, whereas the DNA furnished D and trimming. This sample has around 310,000 clones in its table, and about 90% of those were observed once. Jointly, the top ten make up approximately 5% of the sample.

For CDR1 and CDR2, the germline V gene (reference sequence) lists MNHEY and SMNVEV. V lost 3 bases and J lost 7 bases; the stretch between them is 10 bases long. The CDR3 covers 13 residues, taking in both the cysteine and the phenylalanine. Kept here is only the CDR3 DNA, which spans 39 bases and is read in frame from base 1. Sample treatment or condition, as interpreted from the label and publication: 15 to 20 received Ad26.COV2.S at low or high dose, single or two shots; about 5 received placebo; per-sample allocation not given. For vaccine and placebo recipients, the sequenced repertoires came from samples collected on day 63 after the first injection. Cohort 1b enrolled 25 adults aged 18-55 years at a single site in Boston, USA, between 29 July and 7 August 2020. Ad26.COV2.S was a replication-incompetent adenovirus type 26 vector expressing a prefusion-stabilized SARS-CoV-2 spike protein from the original Wuhan strain.

The investigation overall reported the following: After vaccination, spike-specific CD8+ and CD4+ T cell responses were reported to show substantial breadth. Comparable non-spike TCR breadth was observed between vaccine and placebo recipients, consistent with only spike being contained in the vaccine. The study was not powered for comparison of responses between vaccine doses or regimens. Compared with placebo recipients, Ad26.COV2.S recipients showed higher spike-specific TCR breadth (P = 0.0014). It was noted by the authors that total T cell responses may have been underestimated by the TCR breadth and depth analyses.

The receptor was derived from a person between 18 and 65 years old who received the Ad26.COV2.S COVID-19 vaccine or a placebo. The sequences come from peripheral blood, collected in a trial of Ad26.COV2.S vaccine versus placebo. This sequence uses TRBV27 and TRBJ2-1, with the D gene not confidently named. The CDR3 reads CASSFGPYNEQFF. The DNA reads TGTGCCAGCAGTTTCGGCCCTTATAATGAGCAGTTCTTC.